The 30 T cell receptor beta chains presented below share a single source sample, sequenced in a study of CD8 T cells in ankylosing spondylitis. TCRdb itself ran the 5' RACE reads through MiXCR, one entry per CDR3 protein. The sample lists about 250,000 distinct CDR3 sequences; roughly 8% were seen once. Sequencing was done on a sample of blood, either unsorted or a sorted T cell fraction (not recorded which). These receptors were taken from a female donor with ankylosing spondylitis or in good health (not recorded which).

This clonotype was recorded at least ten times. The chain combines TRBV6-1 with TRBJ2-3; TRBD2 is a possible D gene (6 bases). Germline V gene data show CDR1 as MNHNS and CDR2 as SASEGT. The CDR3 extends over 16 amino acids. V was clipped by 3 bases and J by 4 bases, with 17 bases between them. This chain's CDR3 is CASSEVMGGSADTQYF. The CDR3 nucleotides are TGTGCCAGCAGTGAGGTTATGGGGGGTTCGGCAGATACGCAGTATTTT.

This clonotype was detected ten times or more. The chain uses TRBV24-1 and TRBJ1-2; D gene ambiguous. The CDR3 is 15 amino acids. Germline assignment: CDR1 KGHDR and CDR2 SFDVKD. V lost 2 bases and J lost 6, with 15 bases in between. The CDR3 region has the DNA TGTGCCACCAGTGATTCCCCGGGTCCAGTACATGGCTACACCTTC. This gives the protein CATSDSPGPVHGYTF.

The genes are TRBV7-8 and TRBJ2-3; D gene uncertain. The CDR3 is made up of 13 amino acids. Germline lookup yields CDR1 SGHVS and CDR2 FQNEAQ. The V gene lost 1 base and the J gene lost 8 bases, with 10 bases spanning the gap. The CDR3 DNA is TGTGCCAGCAGCTTAGTCATGGCAGGTACGCAGTATTTT. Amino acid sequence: CASSLVMAGTQYF.

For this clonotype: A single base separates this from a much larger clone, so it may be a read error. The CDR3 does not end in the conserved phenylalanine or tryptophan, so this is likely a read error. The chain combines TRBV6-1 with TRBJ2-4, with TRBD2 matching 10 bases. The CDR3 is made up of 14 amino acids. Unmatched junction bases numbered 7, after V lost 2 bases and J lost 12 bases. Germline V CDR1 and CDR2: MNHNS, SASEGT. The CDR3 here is CASSERLAGVRQYI. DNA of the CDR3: TGTGCCAGCAGTGAACGGCTAGCGGGAGTCCGTCAGTACATC.

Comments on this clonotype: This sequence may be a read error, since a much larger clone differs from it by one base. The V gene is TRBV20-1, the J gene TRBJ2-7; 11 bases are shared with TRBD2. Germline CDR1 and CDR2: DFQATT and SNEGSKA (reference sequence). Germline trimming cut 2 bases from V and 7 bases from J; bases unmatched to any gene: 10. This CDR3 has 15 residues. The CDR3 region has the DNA TGCAGTGCTAGATCCCTAGCGGGAGGTCATGTAGAGCAGTACTTC. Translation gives CSARSLAGGHVEQYF.

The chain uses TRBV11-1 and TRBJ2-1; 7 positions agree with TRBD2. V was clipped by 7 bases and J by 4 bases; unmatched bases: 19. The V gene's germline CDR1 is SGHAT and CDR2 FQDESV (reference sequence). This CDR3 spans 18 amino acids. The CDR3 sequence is CASNLPTQASGRYNEQFF. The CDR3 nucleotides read TGTGCCAGCAACCTGCCCACCCAAGCTAGCGGACGTTACAATGAGCAGTTCTTC.

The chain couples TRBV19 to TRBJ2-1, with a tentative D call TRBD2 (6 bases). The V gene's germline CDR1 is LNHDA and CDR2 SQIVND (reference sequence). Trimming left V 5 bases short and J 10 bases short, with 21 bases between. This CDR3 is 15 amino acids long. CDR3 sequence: CASSSKRLGGEEQFF. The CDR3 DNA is TGTGCCAGTAGTTCCAAACGGTTGGGGGGAGAGGAGCAGTTCTTC. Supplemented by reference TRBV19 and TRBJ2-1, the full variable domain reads DGGITQSPKYLFRKEGQNVTLSCEQNLNHDAMYWYRQDPGQGLRLIYYSQIVNDFQKGDIAEGYSVSREKKESFPLTVTSAQKNPTAFYLCASSSKRLGGEEQFFGPGTRLTVL.

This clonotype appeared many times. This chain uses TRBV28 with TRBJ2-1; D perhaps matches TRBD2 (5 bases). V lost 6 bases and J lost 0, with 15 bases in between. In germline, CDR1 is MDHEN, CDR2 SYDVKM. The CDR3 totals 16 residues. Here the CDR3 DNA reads TGTGCCAGCAGGGAGGTAAACCCAAGCTCCTACAATGAGCAGTTCTTC. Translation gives CASREVNPSSYNEQFF.

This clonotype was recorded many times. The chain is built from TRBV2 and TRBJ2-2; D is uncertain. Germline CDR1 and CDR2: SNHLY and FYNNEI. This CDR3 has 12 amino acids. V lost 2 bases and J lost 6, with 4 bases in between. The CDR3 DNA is TGTGCCAGCAGTGAACTTTCCGGGGAGCTGTTTTTT. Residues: CASSELSGELFF.

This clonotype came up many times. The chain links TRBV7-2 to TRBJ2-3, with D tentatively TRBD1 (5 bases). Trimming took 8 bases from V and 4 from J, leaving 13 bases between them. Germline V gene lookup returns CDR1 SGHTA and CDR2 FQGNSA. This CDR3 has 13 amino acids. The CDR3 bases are TGTGCCAGCTTCCGGACACGAGCAGATACGCAGTATTTT. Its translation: CASFRTRADTQYF.

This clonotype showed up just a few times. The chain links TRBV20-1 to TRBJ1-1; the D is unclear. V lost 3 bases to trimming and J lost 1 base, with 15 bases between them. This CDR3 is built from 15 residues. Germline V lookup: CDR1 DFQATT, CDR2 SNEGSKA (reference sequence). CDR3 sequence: CSASAIDWENTEAFF. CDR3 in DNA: TGCAGTGCTAGTGCGATAGACTGGGAGAACACTGAAGCTTTCTTT.

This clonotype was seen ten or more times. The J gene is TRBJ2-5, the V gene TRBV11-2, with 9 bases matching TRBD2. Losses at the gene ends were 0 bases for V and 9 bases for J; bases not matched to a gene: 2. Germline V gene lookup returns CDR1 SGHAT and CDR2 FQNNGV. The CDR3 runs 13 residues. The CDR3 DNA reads TGTGCCAGCAGCTTAGAGCGGGAGGGGGCCCAGTACTTC. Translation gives CASSLEREGAQYF.

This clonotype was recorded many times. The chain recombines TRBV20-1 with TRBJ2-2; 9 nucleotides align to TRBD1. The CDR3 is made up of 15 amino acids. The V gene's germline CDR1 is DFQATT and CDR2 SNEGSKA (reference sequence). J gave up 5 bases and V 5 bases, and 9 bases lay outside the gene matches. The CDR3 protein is CSAERGTGLTGELFF. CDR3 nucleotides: TGCAGTGCTGAAAGGGGGACAGGGCTAACCGGGGAGCTGTTTTTT.

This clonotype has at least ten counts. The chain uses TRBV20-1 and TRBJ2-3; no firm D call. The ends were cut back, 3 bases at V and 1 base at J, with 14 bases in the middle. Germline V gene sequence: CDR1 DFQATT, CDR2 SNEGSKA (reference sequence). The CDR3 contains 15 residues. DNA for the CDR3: TGCAGTGCTAGGGCCGCCCGTGGTGGCACAGATACGCAGTATTTT. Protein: CSARAARGGTDTQYF.

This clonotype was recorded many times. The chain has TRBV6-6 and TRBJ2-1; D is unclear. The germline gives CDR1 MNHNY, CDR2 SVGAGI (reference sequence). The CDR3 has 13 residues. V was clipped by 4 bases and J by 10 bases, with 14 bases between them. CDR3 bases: TGTGCCAGCAGTTCCGCAGGACCCAGGGAGCAGTTCTTC. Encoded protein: CASSSAGPREQFF.

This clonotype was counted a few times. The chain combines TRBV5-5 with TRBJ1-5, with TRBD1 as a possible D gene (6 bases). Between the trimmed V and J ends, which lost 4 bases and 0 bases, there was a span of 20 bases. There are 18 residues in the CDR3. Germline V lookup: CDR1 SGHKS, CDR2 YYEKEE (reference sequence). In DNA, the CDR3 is TGTGCCAGCAGCCTCGAACAGGGATTTTGGGATAGCAATCAGCCCCAGCATTTT. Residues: CASSLEQGFWDSNQPQHF.

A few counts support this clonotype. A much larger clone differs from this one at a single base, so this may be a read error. The CDR3 DNA reads TGCTGTGCTTCCAACCCGACTAGCGGTCAGGAGGGGACGCAGTATTTT. Protein sequence: CCASNPTSGQEGTQYF. The chain combines TRBV20-1 with TRBJ2-3, with 9 bases identical to TRBD2. Germline CDR1 is DFQATT and CDR2 is SNEGSKA (reference sequence). The CDR3 extends over 16 amino acids.

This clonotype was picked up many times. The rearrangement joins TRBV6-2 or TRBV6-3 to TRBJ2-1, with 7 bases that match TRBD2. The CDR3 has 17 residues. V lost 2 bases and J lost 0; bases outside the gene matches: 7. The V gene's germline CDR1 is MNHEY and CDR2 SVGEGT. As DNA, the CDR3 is TGTGCCAGCAGTTACCCTCGACTAGCCGCCTCCTACAATGAGCAGTTCTTC. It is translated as CASSYPRLAASYNEQFF.

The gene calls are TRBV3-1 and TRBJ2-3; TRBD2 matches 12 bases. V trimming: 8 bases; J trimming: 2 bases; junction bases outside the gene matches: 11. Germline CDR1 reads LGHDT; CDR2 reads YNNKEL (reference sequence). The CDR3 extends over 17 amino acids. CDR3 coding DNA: TGTGCCAGCTGCTCCCGACTAGCGGGAGAGGACACAGATACGCAGTATTTT. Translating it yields CASCSRLAGEDTDTQYF.

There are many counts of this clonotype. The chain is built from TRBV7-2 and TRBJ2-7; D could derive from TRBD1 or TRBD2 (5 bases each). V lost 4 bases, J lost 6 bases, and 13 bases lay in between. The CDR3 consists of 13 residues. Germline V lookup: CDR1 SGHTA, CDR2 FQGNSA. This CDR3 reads CASSWGTRFEQYF. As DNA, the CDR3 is TGTGCCAGCAGCTGGGGGACCCGGTTCGAGCAGTACTTC.

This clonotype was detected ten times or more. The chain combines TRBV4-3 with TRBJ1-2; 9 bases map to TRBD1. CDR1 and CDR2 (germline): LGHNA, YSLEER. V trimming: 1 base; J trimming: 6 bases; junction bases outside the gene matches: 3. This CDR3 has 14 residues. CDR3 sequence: CASSQGTGDDGYTF. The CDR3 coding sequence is TGCGCCAGCAGCCAAGGGACAGGGGATGATGGCTACACCTTC.

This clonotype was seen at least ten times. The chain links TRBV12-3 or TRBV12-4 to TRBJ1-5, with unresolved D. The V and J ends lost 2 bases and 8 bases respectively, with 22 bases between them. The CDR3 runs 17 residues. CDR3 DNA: TGTGCCAGCAGTTTAAGAGGGTTTGAACTCGCAACGGAGCCCCAGCATTTT. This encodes CASSLRGFELATEPQHF.

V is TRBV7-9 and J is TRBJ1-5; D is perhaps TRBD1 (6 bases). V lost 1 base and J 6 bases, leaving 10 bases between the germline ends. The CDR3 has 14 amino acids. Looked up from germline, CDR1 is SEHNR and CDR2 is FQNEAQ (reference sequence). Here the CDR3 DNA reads TGTGCCAGCAGCTTAGACAGGGTGGGTCAGCCCCAGCATTTT. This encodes CASSLDRVGQPQHF.

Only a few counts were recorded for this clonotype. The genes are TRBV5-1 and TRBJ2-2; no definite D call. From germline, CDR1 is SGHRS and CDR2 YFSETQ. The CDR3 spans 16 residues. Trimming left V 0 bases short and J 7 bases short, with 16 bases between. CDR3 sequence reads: CASSLGFSLSNGELFF. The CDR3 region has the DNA TGCGCCAGCAGCTTGGGATTCAGCCTAAGTAACGGGGAGCTGTTTTTT. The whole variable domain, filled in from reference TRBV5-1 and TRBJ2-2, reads KAGVTQTPRYLIKTRGQQVTLSCSPISGHRSVSWYQQTPGQGLQFLFEYFSETQRNKGNFPGRFSGRQFSNSRSEMNVSTLELGDSALYLCASSLGFSLSNGELFFGEGSRLTVL.

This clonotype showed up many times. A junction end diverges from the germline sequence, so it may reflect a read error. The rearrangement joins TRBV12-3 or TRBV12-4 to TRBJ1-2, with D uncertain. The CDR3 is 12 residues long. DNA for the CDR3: TGTGCAAGCAGTTTGGGGAGGTATGGCTACACCTTC. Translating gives CASSLGRYGYTF.

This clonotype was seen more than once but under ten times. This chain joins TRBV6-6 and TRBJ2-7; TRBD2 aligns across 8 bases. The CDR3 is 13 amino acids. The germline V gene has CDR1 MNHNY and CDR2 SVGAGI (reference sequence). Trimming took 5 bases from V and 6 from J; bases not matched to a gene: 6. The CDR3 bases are TGTGCCAGCAGTCCCGGGAGGGGGGCCGAGCAGTACTTC. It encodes CASSPGRGAEQYF.

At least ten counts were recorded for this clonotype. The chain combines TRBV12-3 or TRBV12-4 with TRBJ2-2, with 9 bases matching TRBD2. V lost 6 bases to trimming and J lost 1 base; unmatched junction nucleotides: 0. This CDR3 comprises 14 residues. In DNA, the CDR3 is TGTGCCAGCAGGACTAGCGGGAACACCGGGGAGCTGTTTTTT. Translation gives CASRTSGNTGELFF.

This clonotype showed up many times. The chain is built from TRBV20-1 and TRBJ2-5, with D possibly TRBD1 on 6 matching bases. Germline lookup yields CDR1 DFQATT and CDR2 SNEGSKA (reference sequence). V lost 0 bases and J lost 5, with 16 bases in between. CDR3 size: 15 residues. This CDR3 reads CSARDLGGVRETQYF. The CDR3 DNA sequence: TGCAGTGCTAGAGATCTAGGGGGAGTAAGGGAGACCCAGTACTTC.

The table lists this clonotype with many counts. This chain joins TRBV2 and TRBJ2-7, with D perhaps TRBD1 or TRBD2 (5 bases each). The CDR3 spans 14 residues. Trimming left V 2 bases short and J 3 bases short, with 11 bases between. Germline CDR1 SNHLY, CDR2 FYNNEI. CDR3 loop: CASSERGRGYEQYF. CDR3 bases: TGTGCCAGCAGTGAAAGGGGCCGGGGCTACGAGCAGTACTTC.

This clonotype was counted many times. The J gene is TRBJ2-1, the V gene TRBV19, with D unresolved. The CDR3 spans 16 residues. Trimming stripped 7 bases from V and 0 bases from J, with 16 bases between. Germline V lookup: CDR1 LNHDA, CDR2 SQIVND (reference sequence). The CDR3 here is CASTSPSGSSYNEQFF. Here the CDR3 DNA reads TGTGCCAGTACCTCTCCCAGTGGAAGCTCCTACAATGAGCAGTTCTTC.